The clone carrying this TCR beta chain was recorded a few times. Its antigen is undetermined. The sample is drawn from a study of cytomegalovirus exposure and HLA in healthy donors. The CDR3 loop spans 14 amino acids. Broader study findings: Across all donors, roughly uniform sequencing depth was an assumption of the presence/absence analyses. Among TCR beta chains, those listed as cytomegalovirus-associated numbered over 150. Prior analysis indicated that the majority of TCR beta V segments exhibited productivity approximately 87% or approximately 30% of the time. There were three CMV-associated chains whose specificity for CMV antigens was confirmed in vitro.

Both 60 Vbeta primers and 13 Jbeta primers went into the PCR. Using immunoSEQ multiplex PCR, the repertoire was profiled, and TCRdb retains in-frame clones only, with some absent. This sample yields some 96,000 clones, of which approximately 76% are seen a single time; around 7% belongs to the top ten. Sequencing was done on a sample of PBMCs. The origin of this receptor is a man in his forties in good health and CMV-seropositive. The chain is built from TRBV1 and TRBJ2-2; TRBD1 is the table's D call, not checked against the DNA. TRBV1 is a pseudogene segment. CDR3 protein: CTSSQDHSPGELFF. Here the CDR3 DNA reads TGCACCAGCAGCCAAGATCACAGCCCCGGGGAGCTGTTTTTT.